The 21 T cell receptor beta chains given below trace back to one sample, sequenced in a study of shared clonotypes between healthy human individuals. TCRdb keeps only in-frame clones here, not all; method: immunoSEQ multiplex PCR. The sample has 400,000 to 550,000 clones, around 79% seen once; the top ten hold 10% to 15%. Specimen: PBMCs. Every receptor here comes from a woman aged 40 to 50 in good health. Some clones in this sample may be carry-over from other donors' samples.

The genes are TRBV7-8 and TRBJ1-5; maybe TRBD1 (5 bases). V lost 3 bases to trimming and J lost 4 bases, with 10 bases between them. This CDR3 is 14 amino acids long. CDR1 and CDR2 (germline): SGHVS, FQNEAQ. The CDR3 region has the DNA TGTGCCAGCAGCTTGGGACTTCAGAATCAGCCCCAGCATTTT. The encoded protein is CASSLGLQNQPQHF. The entire variable domain, with the rest obtained from reference TRBV7-8 and TRBJ1-5, is as follows: GAGVSQSPRYKVAKRGQDVALRCDPISGHVSLFWYQQALGQGPEFLTYFQNEAQLDKSGLPSDRFFAERPEGSVSTLKIQRTQQEDSAVYLCASSLGLQNQPQHFGDGTRLSIL.

The J gene is TRBJ2-7, the V gene TRBV6-1; D might be TRBD1 (5 bases). The ends were cut back, 4 bases at V and 0 bases at J, with 19 bases in the middle. From germline, CDR1 is MNHNS and CDR2 SASEGT. The CDR3 sequence is 17 residues long. CDR3 nucleotides: TGTGCCAGCAGTGTTGCCCTCGACAGCACCAGCTCCTACGAGCAGTACTTC. As protein: CASSVALDSTSSYEQYF.

V gene TRBV5-1 combines with J gene TRBJ2-3, with 8 nucleotides matching TRBD1. Per the germline V gene, CDR1 is SGHRS and CDR2 is YFSETQ. V was clipped by 0 bases and J by 1 base; unmatched bases: 1. This CDR3 contains 15 residues. The CDR3 DNA sequence: TGCGCCAGCAGCTTGGCACAGGGGGGCACAGATACGCAGTATTTT. Amino acids: CASSLAQGGTDTQYF.

The chain has TRBV9 and TRBJ1-4; 11 nucleotides line up with TRBD1. CDR3 length: 19 residues. From germline, CDR1 is SGDLS and CDR2 YYNGEE. Trimming cost V 6 bases and J 7 bases; bases outside gene matches: 20. The CDR3 reads CASKHTSLGGQGVCEKLFF. The CDR3 nucleotides are TGTGCCAGCAAACACACCTCTCTCGGGGGACAGGGGGTTTGTGAAAAACTGTTTTTT.

J is TRBJ2-7 and V is TRBV11-2; D gene uncertain. The V end lost 0 bases, the J end lost 4 bases, and 13 bases lay between the germline ends. CDR1 is SGHAT, CDR2 FQNNGV, per germline. CDR3 length equals 15 residues. The CDR3 sequence is CASSLDPRSEYEQYF. CDR3 DNA: TGTGCCAGCAGCTTAGACCCCAGATCGGAATACGAGCAGTACTTC.

The chain is built from TRBV7-8 and TRBJ2-1; perhaps D is TRBD1 or TRBD2 (5 bases each). Germline V CDR1 and CDR2: SGHVS, FQNEAQ. The CDR3 consists of 19 residues. V gave up 1 base and J gave up 1 base, with 20 bases separating them. CDR3 in amino acids: CASSLVRGGYSPSYNEQFF. CDR3 sequence (DNA): TGTGCCAGCAGCTTAGTACGGGGCGGGTACTCTCCTTCCTACAATGAGCAGTTCTTC.

The V gene is TRBV5-1, the J gene TRBJ2-1; 9 bases agree with TRBD1. Germline V gene lookup returns CDR1 SGHRS and CDR2 YFSETQ. The CDR3 runs 16 residues. After removal of 0 bases from V and 4 bases from J, the junction contained 5 bases not matched to a gene. CDR3 nucleotide sequence: TGCGCCAGCAGCTTGGCCCCGACAGGGGGTTACAATGAGCAGTTCTTC. It codes for CASSLAPTGGYNEQFF.

The rearrangement uses TRBV10-2 and TRBJ1-1, with 10 bases matching TRBD1. Germline trimming cut 7 bases from V and 6 bases from J; bases unmatched to any gene: 5. This CDR3 contains 13 residues. Germline V gene data show CDR1 as WSHSY and CDR2 as SAAADI. The CDR3 region is CASNQDRGAEAFF. CDR3 nucleotide sequence: TGCGCCAGCAACCAGGACAGGGGGGCTGAAGCTTTCTTT.

The gene calls are TRBV7-2 and TRBJ1-5; 7 positions agree with TRBD1. The CDR3 totals 14 residues. Per the germline V gene, CDR1 is SGHTA and CDR2 is FQGNSA. Losses at the gene ends were 4 bases for V and 3 bases for J; bases not matched to a gene: 3. The CDR3 here is CASSWGQHNQPQHF. CDR3 nucleotides: TGTGCCAGCAGCTGGGGACAGCACAATCAGCCCCAGCATTTT.

The chain employs TRBV15 and TRBJ2-7, with 8 positions matching TRBD2. The CDR3 spans 16 residues. The germline gives CDR1 LNHNV, CDR2 YYDKDF (reference sequence). J gave up 6 bases and V 0 bases, and 10 bases lay outside the gene matches. DNA for the CDR3: TGTGCCACCAGCAGAGACCCTGGGACTAGTACCCGCGAGCAGTACTTC. Protein sequence: CATSRDPGTSTREQYF.

CDR3 loop: CASKDRTSTDTQYF. The CDR3 DNA sequence: TGTGCCAGCAAGGACAGGACTAGCACAGATACGCAGTATTTT. The rearrangement links TRBV27 to TRBJ2-3, with 7 bases fitting TRBD1. Looked up from germline, CDR1 is MNHEY and CDR2 is SMNVEV (reference sequence). The CDR3 spans 14 residues. Trimming at V came to 7 bases and at J to 0 bases, leaving 4 bases not matched to a gene.

This clone has just a few counts. Other DNA sequences of this sample code for an identical CDR3. This chain joins TRBV28 and TRBJ1-2; D unclear. This CDR3 has 12 amino acids. V lost 2 bases, J lost 5 bases, and 6 bases lay in between. The V gene's germline CDR1 is MDHEN and CDR2 SYDVKM. The CDR3 DNA is TGTGCCAGCAGTTTAAAGGGTTATGGCTACACCTTC. This codes for CASSLKGYGYTF.

This clone showed up just once. The V call is TRBV30, the J call TRBJ1-1, with D unresolved. Between the trimmed V and J ends, which lost 7 bases and 4 bases, there was a span of 13 bases. The CDR3 covers 12 residues. The V gene's germline CDR1 is GTSNPN and CDR2 SVGIG (reference sequence). The CDR3 spells CASQRGSTEAFF. DNA for the CDR3: TGTGCCTCCCAACGCGGGTCCACTGAAGCTTTCTTT.

V and J are TRBV6-6 and TRBJ2-5; weak D call: TRBD1 (5 bases). The length of the CDR3 is 14 residues. Per germline, CDR1 MNHNY and CDR2 SVGAGI (reference sequence). V was shortened by 0 bases and J by 2 bases, with 7 bases between the two germline ends. CDR3 bases: TGTGCCAGCAGTTACTCCCGGACACAAGAGACCCAGTACTTC. This gives the protein CASSYSRTQETQYF.

The chain has TRBV27 and TRBJ2-7; D remains unclear. Trimming removed 3 bases at V and 10 bases at J, with 19 bases between. Germline V gene lookup returns CDR1 MNHEY and CDR2 SMNVEV (reference sequence). The CDR3 sequence is 14 residues long. The CDR3 region is CASSFRATSEIQYF. The CDR3 DNA reads as TGTGCCAGCAGTTTTAGGGCTACCTCGGAGATCCAGTACTTC.

V and J are TRBV2 and TRBJ2-1, with D possibly matching TRBD1 (6 bases). The germline CDR1 and CDR2 sequences are SNHLY and FYNNEI. CDR3 length: 13 amino acids. Trimming left V 6 bases short and J 1 base short, with 7 bases between. CDR3 region: CASRGTSYNEQFF. The CDR3 DNA follows: TGTGCCAGCAGGGGGACATCCTACAATGAGCAGTTCTTC.

The chain links TRBV7-2 to TRBJ2-7; no reliable D call. The CDR3 is made up of 16 amino acids. V shed 1 base and J shed 2 bases, with 15 bases lying between them. From germline, CDR1 is SGHTA and CDR2 FQGNSA. This CDR3 is CASSLGVQMPPYEQYF. The DNA for the CDR3 is TGTGCCAGCAGCTTAGGGGTACAGATGCCTCCCTACGAGCAGTACTTC.

This clone was recorded a few times. J is TRBJ2-7 and V is TRBV6-5, with TRBD1 as a possible D gene (6 bases). Trimming cost V 5 bases and J 1 base, with 15 bases left between them. The CDR3 is 15 residues long. The V gene's germline CDR1 is MNHEY and CDR2 SVGAGI. In nucleotides, the CDR3 is TGTGCCAGCAGTCCAGCAGGGGACATGTCCTACGAGCAGTACTTC. Protein product: CASSPAGDMSYEQYF.

The V call is TRBV27, the J call TRBJ1-5, with 8 bases that match TRBD1. CDR1 and CDR2 from the germline V gene are MNHEY and SMNVEV (reference sequence). This CDR3 spans 15 amino acids. Trimming removed 5 bases from V and 7 bases from J; junction bases left unmatched: 10. CDR3 loop: CASSPQTGAGQPQHF. DNA for the CDR3: TGTGCCAGCAGTCCGCAGACAGGGGCAGGACAGCCCCAGCATTTT.

This clone was recorded only once. The same CDR3 arises from other DNA sequences in this sample as well. The chain couples TRBV5-1 to TRBJ1-4, with a tentative D call TRBD1 (6 bases). Germline assignment: CDR1 SGHRS and CDR2 YFSETQ. V gave up 0 bases and J gave up 10 bases, with 16 bases separating them. The CDR3 totals 15 residues. This CDR3 is CASSLAPGARGKLFF. In nucleotides, the CDR3 is TGCGCCAGCAGCTTGGCCCCAGGGGCACGGGGAAAACTGTTTTTT.

The CDR3 DNA reads TGCGCCAGCAGCCTCCTACACCGGAGCTCCTACAATGAGCAGTTCTTC. Its protein product is CASSLLHRSSYNEQFF. The chain carries TRBV5-1 and TRBJ2-1; D gene ambiguous. Germline V gene lookup returns CDR1 SGHRS and CDR2 YFSETQ. The V end lost 4 bases, the J end lost 0 bases, and 14 bases lay between the germline ends. CDR3 size: 16 residues.